Listed here are 14 T cell receptor beta chains from one sample, sequenced in a study of tumor-infiltrating lymphocytes in primary liver carcinoma. Synthesis of TCR beta cDNA was carried out from 500 ng total RNA with a constant-region primer. Nested multiplex PCR, run for three rounds with slightly modified ARM-PCR, yielded TCR beta libraries. Running approximately 10 cycles apiece, the first two PCR rounds relied on TRBV1-TRBV30 forward primers together with a C-beta reverse primer. TCRdb re-derived calls from the multiplex PCR reads in MiXCR, one entry per CDR3 protein. Of 300,000 to 400,000 distinct CDR3 sequences listed, 50% to 70% are singletons. RNA was extracted from whole blood without cell sorting, alongside germline DNA. Sequenced: peripheral blood. Source of these receptors: a man aged 40-55 years with primary liver carcinoma and hepatitis B virus infection.

This clonotype appeared many times. V usage is TRBV6-1 and J usage is TRBJ2-3; possible D gene TRBD2, 5 bases. With 5 bases removed from V and 7 bases from J, the gap between germline ends came to 13 bases. The germline V gene encodes CDR1 MNHNS and CDR2 SASEGT. CDR3 size: 13 residues. The CDR3 loop is CASSLDPGNTQYF. CDR3 coding DNA: TGTGCCAGCAGTCTTGACCCCGGGAATACGCAGTATTTT.

This clonotype was observed many times. V is TRBV29-1 and J is TRBJ2-4; D may be TRBD1 or TRBD2 (5 bases each). Looked up from germline, CDR1 is SQVTM and CDR2 is ANQGSEA. The CDR3 contains 12 residues. The CDR3 nucleotides read TGCAGGGAACCGGGACCTAAAAACATTCAGTACTTC. Residues: CREPGPKNIQYF. Combining the CDR3 with reference TRBV29-1 and TRBJ2-4 gives the whole variable domain SAVISQKPSRDICQRGTSLTIQCQVDSQVTMMFWYRQQPGQSLTLIATANQGSEATYESGFVIDKFPISRPNLTFSTLTVSNMSPEDSSIYLCREPGPKNIQYFGAGTRLSVL.

With regard to this clonotype: A single base separates this from a much larger clone, so it may be a read error. The CDR3 nucleotides read TGTGCCAGCAGTTTATCAGGGGGCGGAAGCAATCAGCCCCGGCATTTT. This codes for CASSLSGGGSNQPRHF. This rearrangement joins TRBV12-3 or TRBV12-4 to TRBJ1-5; 8 positions agree with TRBD1. This CDR3 has 16 amino acids.

The chain carries TRBV29-1 and TRBJ1-1; D unclear. CDR1 is SQVTM, CDR2 ANQGSEA, per germline. This CDR3 comprises 14 residues. V was shortened by 6 bases and J by 0 bases, with 14 bases between the two germline ends. The CDR3 here is CSVQSGVMNTEAFF. CDR3 coding DNA: TGCAGCGTCCAGTCCGGGGTGATGAACACTGAAGCTTTCTTT.

V is TRBV5-1 and J is TRBJ2-2; TRBD2 might be the D (6 bases). V was trimmed by 7 bases and J by 4 bases, leaving 11 bases between them. CDR1 and CDR2 from the germline V gene are SGHRS and YFSETQ. This CDR3 has 13 amino acids. The CDR3 loop is CASGLASTGELFF. The CDR3 DNA follows: TGCGCCAGCGGGCTAGCGAGCACCGGGGAGCTGTTTTTT.

Regarding this clonotype: The junction departs from germline at one end; a sequencing error may be responsible. The rearrangement uses TRBV28 and TRBJ2-7; the match to TRBD1 covers 7 bases. This CDR3 has 13 residues. Germline V lookup: CDR1 MDHEN, CDR2 SYDVKM. In DNA, the CDR3 is TGTGCCAGCAGTTCACCTACGGACAGGCGCGCAGACTTC. It codes for CASSSPTDRRADF.

Comment on this clonotype: The junction and the germline gene differ at one end; a read error may be behind it. The chain carries TRBV10-3 and TRBJ2-2; TRBD2 agrees at 10 bases. Germline CDR1 is ENHRY and CDR2 is SYGVKD. The length of the CDR3 is 14 residues. Here the CDR3 reads CATRTSGNTGELFF. The CDR3 DNA reads TGCGCCACCAGGACTAGCGGGAACACCGGGGAGCTGTTTTTT.

This clonotype has just one count. A much larger clone is a single base away; this may be a read error. This sequence joins TRBV12-3 or TRBV12-4 and TRBJ1-1; TRBD1 aligns across 7 bases. The CDR3 is made up of 13 amino acids. CDR3 loop: CVSSGTVNTEAFF. CDR3 DNA: TGTGTCAGCAGTGGGACAGTGAACACTGAAGCTTTCTTT.

Remarks on this clonotype: This may be a read error: a much more frequent sequence differs by one nucleotide. V is TRBV6-5 and J is TRBJ2-7; possible D gene TRBD1, 6 bases. CDR1 is MNHEY and CDR2 is SVGAGI in the germline V gene. The V end was cut by 6 bases, the J end by 2 bases, with 11 bases between. The length of the CDR3 is 13 residues. The CDR3 sequence is CASRLGTTYEQYF. The CDR3 region has the DNA TGTGCCAGCAGACTCGGGACAACCTACGAGCAGTACTTC.

This clonotype was counted only a few times. J is TRBJ2-7 and V is TRBV28; D gene ambiguous. The CDR3 runs to 14 residues. V lost 8 bases and J 9 bases, leaving 23 bases between the germline ends. Looked up from germline, CDR1 is MDHEN and CDR2 is SYDVKM. The CDR3, as DNA: TGTGCCAGCCAATTTTCCACGGACCCTCGGGTGCAGTACTTC. Amino acids: CASQFSTDPRVQYF.

Regarding this clonotype: This may be a read error, as it is one base from a much larger clone. The chain uses TRBV10-3 and TRBJ1-4; D uncertain. Germline V gene sequence: CDR1 ENHRY, CDR2 SYGVKD. CDR3 length: 13 amino acids. The ends were cut back, 8 bases at V and 1 base at J, with 8 bases in the middle. CDR3 DNA: TGTGCCATCGAGAGCGGAACTAATGAAAAACTGTTTTTT. Amino acid sequence: CAIESGTNEKLFF.

A remark on this clonotype: This sequence may be a read error, since a much larger clone differs from it by one base. The CDR3 reads CSIVGEYEQYF. Here the CDR3 DNA reads TGCAGCATTGTGGGGGAGTACGAGCAGTACTTC. V and J are TRBV29-1 and TRBJ2-7; D possibly uses TRBD1 or TRBD2 (5 bases each). The CDR3 runs 11 residues. Trimming cost V 8 bases and J 4 bases, with 12 bases left between them. In germline, CDR1 is SQVTM, CDR2 ANQGSEA.

This chain connects TRBV2 to TRBJ2-7, with no clear D. CDR1 SNHLY and CDR2 FYNNEI come from the germline V gene. CDR3 length: 12 amino acids. V lost 8 bases, J lost 3 bases, and 11 bases lay in between. DNA of the CDR3: TGTGCCAGCCATGGATCGCGCTACGAGCAGTACTTC. This translates into CASHGSRYEQYF. Together with reference TRBV2 and TRBJ2-7, the CDR3 gives the full variable domain: EPEVTQTPSHQVTQMGQEVILRCVPISNHLYFYWYRQILGQKVEFLVSFYNNEISEKSEIFDDQFSVERPDGSNFTLKIRSTKLEDSAMYFCASHGSRYEQYFGPGTRLTVT.

V and J are TRBV29-1 and TRBJ1-1; D gene uncertain. Per germline, CDR1 SQVTM and CDR2 ANQGSEA. With 4 bases removed from V and 4 bases from J, the gap between germline ends came to 10 bases. This CDR3 has 12 amino acids. CDR3 amino acids: CSVGRLSTEAFF. The CDR3, as DNA: TGCAGCGTTGGACGGTTGAGCACTGAAGCTTTCTTT.